This T cell receptor (beta chain) was sequenced for a study of cytomegalovirus exposure and HLA in healthy donors. Germline V gives CDR1 LNHNV, CDR2 YYDKDF (reference sequence). The CDR3 covers 12 residues. V shed 0 bases and J shed 5 bases, with 5 bases lying between them. The PCR contained 60 Vbeta and 13 Jbeta primers. Only in-frame clones appear in the TCRdb table, and some are missing; sequencing was by immunoSEQ multiplex PCR. The sample has some 120,000 clones, and its top ten clones hold roughly 2%. The gene calls are TRBV15 and TRBJ2-7; D gene uncertain. Sample: PBMCs. The receptor comes from a woman in her fifties or sixties in good health and CMV-seronegative. In DNA form, the CDR3 reads TGTGCCACCAGCAGAGATTTCAACGAGCAGTACTTC. It encodes CATSRDFNEQYF.